The clone carrying this T cell receptor (beta chain) has only one observation. Its specificity is unknown. This specimen belongs to a study of cytomegalovirus exposure and HLA in healthy donors. Study-wide findings and caveats: Later on, analysis showed that most CMV-associated TCR beta chains appeared to be HLA-restricted. A reported reduction in N-insertions relative to the approximately 670-donor mean was seen in an Asian-associated ancestry cluster in a later analysis. TCR association rates varied by HLA locus in a later analysis, with DRB1 highest and HLA-C lowest.

Use of 60 Vbeta and 13 Jbeta primers characterized the PCR. Assay used: immunoSEQ multiplex PCR; TCRdb lists only in-frame clones, some missing. The table lists about 120,000 clones, around 80% of them singletons. The CDR3 covers 14 residues. Germline CDR1 and CDR2: SGHRS and YFSETQ. The ends were cut back, 2 bases at V and 2 bases at J, with 10 bases in the middle. Sequencing was carried out using PBMCs. This TCR came from a man in his fifties in good health and CMV-seronegative. The rearrangement links TRBV5-1 to TRBJ1-2; D not certain. The CDR3 nucleotides read TGCGCCAGCAGCTTAAACCTCGCGAACTATGGCTACACCTTC. Residues: CASSLNLANYGYTF.